This is a list of T cell receptor beta chains from one sample in a study of blood T cell repertoires in COVID-19. This table comes from immunoSEQ multiplex PCR, and its TCRdb copy is limited to in-frame clones, with some not included. The data contain more than 200,000 clones, 70% to 90% of them singletons. What was sequenced was peripheral blood. Receptors were obtained from a woman between 50 and 59 years old with COVID-19, enrolled during active disease. Both conserved end residues are part of each CDR3. Fields, in order: V gene, J gene, D gene, clone size, CDR3 DNA, CDR3 protein. D genes are given only for firm matches. Size is stated for part of the rows, as once, few or many counts, or as a class when the clone is expanded.

v_gene: TRBV6-6; j_gene: TRBJ1-2; d_gene: .; abundance: few; CDR3nt: TGTGCCAGCAGCCCCGGGACACACTATGGCTACACCTTC; CDR3aa: CASSPGTHYGYTF
v_gene: TRBV18; j_gene: TRBJ2-3; d_gene: .; abundance: .; CDR3nt: TGTGCCAGCTCACCCGCCAGGGGTGCAGATACGCAGTATTTT; CDR3aa: CASSPARGADTQYF
v_gene: TRBV24-1; j_gene: TRBJ1-5; d_gene: TRBD1; abundance: few; CDR3nt: TGTGCCACCAGGCAGGGGGCTAATCAGCCCCAGCATTTT; CDR3aa: CATRQGANQPQHF
v_gene: TRBV7-2; j_gene: TRBJ1-6; d_gene: TRBD1; abundance: .; CDR3nt: TGTGCCAGCAGCCCTAGGACAGGGTCGGGTAATTCACCCCTCCACTTT; CDR3aa: CASSPRTGSGNSPLHF
v_gene: TRBV4-1; j_gene: TRBJ1-4; d_gene: .; abundance: few; CDR3nt: TGCGCCAGCAGCCAGATGACCGGGGTTAATGAAAAACTGTTTTTT; CDR3aa: CASSQMTGVNEKLFF
v_gene: TRBV2; j_gene: TRBJ2-3; d_gene: TRBD2; abundance: .; CDR3nt: TGTGCCAGCAGTGAGGGGCAGCGGGGCCTCACAGATACGCAGTATTTT; CDR3aa: CASSEGQRGLTDTQYF
v_gene: TRBV19; j_gene: TRBJ2-2; d_gene: TRBD1; abundance: .; CDR3nt: TGTGCCAGTAGCGACAGGGGGCCATACACCGGGGAGCTGTTTTTT; CDR3aa: CASSDRGPYTGELFF
v_gene: TRBV6-2/TRBV6-3; j_gene: TRBJ1-1; d_gene: .; abundance: .; CDR3nt: TGTGCCAGCAGTTACTCGAGACAGAAAGCTTTCTTT; CDR3aa: CASSYSRQKAFF
v_gene: TRBV29-1; j_gene: TRBJ1-2; d_gene: .; abundance: .; CDR3nt: TGCAGCGTTGAATCGGGAAACTATGGCTACACCTTC; CDR3aa: CSVESGNYGYTF
v_gene: TRBV2; j_gene: TRBJ2-3; d_gene: .; abundance: .; CDR3nt: TGTGCCAGCACACAAGGAGGTCTACGAACAGATACGCAGTATTTT; CDR3aa: CASTQGGLRTDTQYF
v_gene: TRBV27; j_gene: TRBJ1-1; d_gene: .; abundance: .; CDR3nt: TGTGCCAGCAGCTCCCGAGGGCGGACTGAAGCTTTCTTT; CDR3aa: CASSSRGRTEAFF
v_gene: TRBV7-6; j_gene: TRBJ1-4; d_gene: .; abundance: .; CDR3nt: TGTGCCAGCAGCTTACGTGGTCAGGAAAAACTGTTTTTT; CDR3aa: CASSLRGQEKLFF
v_gene: TRBV10-2; j_gene: TRBJ1-1; d_gene: TRBD1; abundance: .; CDR3nt: TGCGCCAGCAGCGAAGACAGGGGAACTGAAGCTTTCTTT; CDR3aa: CASSEDRGTEAFF
v_gene: TRBV5-4; j_gene: TRBJ1-2; d_gene: .; abundance: .; CDR3nt: TGTGCCAGCAGCCCCAAGGGGGGGATTAACTATGGCTACACCTTC; CDR3aa: CASSPKGGINYGYTF
v_gene: TRBV6-6; j_gene: TRBJ1-1; d_gene: .; abundance: .; CDR3nt: TGTGCCAGCAGCCGCGATCGGGGGGGGATGAACACTGAAGCTTTCTTT; CDR3aa: CASSRDRGGMNTEAFF
v_gene: TRBV11-3; j_gene: TRBJ2-1; d_gene: .; abundance: .; CDR3nt: TGTGCCAGCAGCTTTAAAGCTTTAGGAGGGAGTGAGCAGTTCTTC; CDR3aa: CASSFKALGGSEQFF
v_gene: TRBV6-5; j_gene: TRBJ2-2; d_gene: .; abundance: .; CDR3nt: TGTGCCAGCATCCCCCACAGGGACACCGGGGAGCTGTTTTTT; CDR3aa: CASIPHRDTGELFF